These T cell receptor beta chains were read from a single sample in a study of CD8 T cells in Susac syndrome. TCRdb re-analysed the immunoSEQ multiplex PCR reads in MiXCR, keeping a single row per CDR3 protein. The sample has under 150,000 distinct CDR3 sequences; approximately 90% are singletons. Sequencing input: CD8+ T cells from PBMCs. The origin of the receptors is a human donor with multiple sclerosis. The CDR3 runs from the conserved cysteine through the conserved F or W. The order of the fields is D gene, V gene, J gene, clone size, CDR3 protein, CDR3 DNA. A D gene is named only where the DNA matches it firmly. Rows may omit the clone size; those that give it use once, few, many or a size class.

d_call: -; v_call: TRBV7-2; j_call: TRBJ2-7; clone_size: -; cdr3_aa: CASSLAPARGKIVYEQYF; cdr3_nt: TGTGCCAGCAGCTTAGCGCCGGCTCGGGGCAAGATAGTCTACGAGCAGTACTTC
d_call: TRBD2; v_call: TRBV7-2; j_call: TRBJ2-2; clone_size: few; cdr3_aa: CASIRRTREETGELFF; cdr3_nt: TGTGCCAGCATCAGACGGACTAGAGAGGAAACCGGGGAGCTGTTTTTT
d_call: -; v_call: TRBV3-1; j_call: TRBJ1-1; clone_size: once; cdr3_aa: CASSQDRGGVAEAFF; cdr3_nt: TGTGCCAGCAGCCAAGACAGGGGAGGGGTAGCTGAAGCTTTCTTT
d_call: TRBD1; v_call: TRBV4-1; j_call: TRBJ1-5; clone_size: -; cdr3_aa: CASSQDRQGVGPQHF; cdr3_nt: TGCGCCAGCAGCCAAGATCGGCAGGGGGTAGGGCCCCAGCATTTT
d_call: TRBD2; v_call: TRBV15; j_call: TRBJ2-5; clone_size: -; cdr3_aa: CATSVSSGRRETQYF; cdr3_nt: TGTGCCACCAGCGTGTCTAGCGGGAGGCGGGAGACCCAGTACTTC
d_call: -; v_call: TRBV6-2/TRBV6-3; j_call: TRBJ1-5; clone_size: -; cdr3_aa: CASRPGWGNQPQHF; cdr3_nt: TGTGCCAGCAGGCCAGGGTGGGGCAATCAGCCCCAGCATTTT
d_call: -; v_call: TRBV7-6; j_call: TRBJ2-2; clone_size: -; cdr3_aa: CASTPDYRGTGELFF; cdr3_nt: TGTGCCAGCACCCCGGACTATAGGGGAACCGGGGAGCTGTTTTTT
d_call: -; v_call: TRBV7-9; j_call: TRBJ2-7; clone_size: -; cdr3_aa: CASSSPFRNEQYF; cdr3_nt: TGTGCCAGCAGCTCCCCTTTTAGGAACGAGCAGTACTTC
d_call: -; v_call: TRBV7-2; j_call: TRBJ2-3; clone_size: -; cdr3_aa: CASRDDRTDTQYF; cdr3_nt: TGTGCCAGCAGGGATGACCGCACAGATACGCAGTATTTT
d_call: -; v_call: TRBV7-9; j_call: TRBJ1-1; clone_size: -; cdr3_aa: CASSSSLPSTEAFF; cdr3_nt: TGTGCCAGCAGCTCGTCCCTCCCTAGCACTGAAGCTTTCTTT
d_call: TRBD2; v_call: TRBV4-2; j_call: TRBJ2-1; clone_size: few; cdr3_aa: CASSQDKASGRFNEQFF; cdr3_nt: TGTGCCAGCAGCCAAGATAAAGCTAGCGGGAGATTCAATGAGCAGTTCTTC
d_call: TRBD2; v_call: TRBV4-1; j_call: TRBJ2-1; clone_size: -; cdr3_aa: CASSQGGGNRFF; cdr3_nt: TGCGCCAGCAGCCAAGGGGGGGGGAATCGGTTCTTC
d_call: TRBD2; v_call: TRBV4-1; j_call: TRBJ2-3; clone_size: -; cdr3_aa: CASSTLLAGGVTDTQYF; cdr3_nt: TGCGCCAGCAGCACTTTACTAGCGGGAGGTGTCACAGATACGCAGTATTTT
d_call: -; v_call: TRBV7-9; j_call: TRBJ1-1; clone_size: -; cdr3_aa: CASSPSLRTEAFF; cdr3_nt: TGTGCCAGCAGCCCTAGTCTCCGAACTGAAGCTTTCTTT
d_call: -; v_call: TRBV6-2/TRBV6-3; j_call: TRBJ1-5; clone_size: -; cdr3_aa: CASSTDSQPQHF; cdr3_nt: TGTGCCAGCAGCACCGACAGTCAGCCCCAGCATTTT
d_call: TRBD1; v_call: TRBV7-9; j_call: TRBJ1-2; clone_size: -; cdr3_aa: CASSPGTDYGYTF; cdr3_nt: TGTGCCAGCAGCCCAGGGACAGACTATGGCTACACCTTC
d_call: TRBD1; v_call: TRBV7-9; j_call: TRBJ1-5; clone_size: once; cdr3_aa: CASSLAGQGLNQPQHF; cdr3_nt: TGTGCCAGCAGCTTAGCGGGACAGGGCCTCAATCAGCCCCAGCATTTT
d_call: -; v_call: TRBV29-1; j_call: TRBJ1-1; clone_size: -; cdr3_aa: CSVVRDSEAFF; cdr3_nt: TGCAGCGTGGTCCGGGACTCTGAAGCTTTCTTT
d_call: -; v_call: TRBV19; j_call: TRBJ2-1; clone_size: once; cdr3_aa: CASSTRELPNEQFF; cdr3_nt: TGTGCCAGTAGTACCAGGGAGTTACCCAATGAGCAGTTCTTC
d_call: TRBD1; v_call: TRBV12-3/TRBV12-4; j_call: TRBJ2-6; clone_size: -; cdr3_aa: CACGTGVTSGANVLTF; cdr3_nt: TGTGCCTGCGGGACAGGGGTAACCTCTGGGGCCAACGTCCTGACTTTC
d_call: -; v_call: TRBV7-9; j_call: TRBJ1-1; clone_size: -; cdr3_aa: CATLEGTEAFF; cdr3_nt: TGTGCCACCCTGGAGGGCACTGAAGCTTTCTTT
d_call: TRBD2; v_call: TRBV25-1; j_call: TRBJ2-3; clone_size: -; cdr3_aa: CASSDHLAGVADTQYF; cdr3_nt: TGTGCCAGCAGTGACCATCTAGCGGGAGTAGCAGATACGCAGTATTTT
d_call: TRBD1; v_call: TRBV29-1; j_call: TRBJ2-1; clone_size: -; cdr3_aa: CSVEQGAGYNEQFF; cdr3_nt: TGCAGCGTTGAGCAGGGGGCGGGTTACAATGAGCAGTTCTTC
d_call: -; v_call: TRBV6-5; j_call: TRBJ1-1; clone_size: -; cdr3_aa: CASSYSQGRTEAFF; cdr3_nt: TGTGCCAGCAGTTACTCCCAGGGGCGCACTGAAGCTTTCTTT
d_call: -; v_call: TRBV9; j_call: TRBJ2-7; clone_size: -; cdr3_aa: CASSPSRSSYEQYF; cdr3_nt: TGTGCCAGCAGCCCCTCCCGGAGCTCCTACGAGCAGTACTTC
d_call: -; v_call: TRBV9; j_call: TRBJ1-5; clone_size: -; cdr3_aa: CASSPRGEDQPQHF; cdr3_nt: TGTGCCAGCAGCCCCCGTGGGGAAGACCAGCCCCAGCATTTT
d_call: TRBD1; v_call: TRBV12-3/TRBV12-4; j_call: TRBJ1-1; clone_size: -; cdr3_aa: CASSSDRARRSAEAFF; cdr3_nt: TGTGCCAGCAGTTCCGACAGGGCCAGAAGATCCGCTGAAGCTTTCTTT
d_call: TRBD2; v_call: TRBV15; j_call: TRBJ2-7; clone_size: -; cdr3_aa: CATSRSRAGGSYEQYF; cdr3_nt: TGTGCCACCAGCCGCTCGAGGGCGGGGGGGTCCTACGAGCAGTACTTC
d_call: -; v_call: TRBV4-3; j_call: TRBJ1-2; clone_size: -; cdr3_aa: CASSPERVNGGYTF; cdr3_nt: TGCGCCAGCAGCCCCGAGAGGGTTAATGGTGGCTACACCTTC
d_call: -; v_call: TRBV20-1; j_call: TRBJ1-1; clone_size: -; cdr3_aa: CSASTVGMNTEAFF; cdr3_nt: TGCAGTGCTAGTACAGTCGGAATGAACACTGAAGCTTTCTTT
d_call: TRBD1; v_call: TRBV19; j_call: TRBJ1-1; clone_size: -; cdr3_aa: CASDIGTGSVAEAFF; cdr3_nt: TGTGCCAGTGACATAGGGACAGGGTCGGTCGCTGAAGCTTTCTTT
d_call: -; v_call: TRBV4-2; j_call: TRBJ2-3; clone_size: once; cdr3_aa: CASSQGTAVPTDTQYF; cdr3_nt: TGTGCCAGCAGCCAAGGAACGGCAGTCCCCACAGATACGCAGTATTTT
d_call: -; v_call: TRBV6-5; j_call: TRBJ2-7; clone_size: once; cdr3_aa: CASSPGPRVWEQYF; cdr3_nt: TGTGCCAGCAGTCCGGGTCCCCGGGTGTGGGAGCAGTACTTC
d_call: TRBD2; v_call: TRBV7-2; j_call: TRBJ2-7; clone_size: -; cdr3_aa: CASSSSSGSSYEQYF; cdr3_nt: TGTGCCAGCAGCTCATCTAGCGGGAGCTCCTACGAGCAGTACTTC
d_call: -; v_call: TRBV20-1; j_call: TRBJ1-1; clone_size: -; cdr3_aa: CSSPGLAAEAFF; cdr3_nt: TGCAGCTCCCCTGGCCTCGCCGCTGAAGCTTTCTTT
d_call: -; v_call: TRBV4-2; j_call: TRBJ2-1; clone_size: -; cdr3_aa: CASSPTGEGGEQFF; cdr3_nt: TGTGCCAGCAGCCCGACTGGGGAGGGGGGCGAGCAGTTCTTC
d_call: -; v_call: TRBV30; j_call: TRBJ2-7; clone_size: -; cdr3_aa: CAWSPGTHEQYF; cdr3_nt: TGTGCCTGGAGTCCGGGCACCCACGAGCAGTACTTC
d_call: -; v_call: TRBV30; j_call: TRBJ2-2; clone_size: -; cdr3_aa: CALSGLYTGELFF; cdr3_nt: TGTGCCTTATCCGGACTGTACACCGGGGAGCTGTTTTTT
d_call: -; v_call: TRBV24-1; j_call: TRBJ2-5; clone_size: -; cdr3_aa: CATSGSGRDPRETQYF; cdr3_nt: TGTGCCACCAGTGGCTCCGGTAGGGACCCTCGTGAGACCCAGTACTTC
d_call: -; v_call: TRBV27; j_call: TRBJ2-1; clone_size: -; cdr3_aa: CASRFSGSAEQFF; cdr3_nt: TGTGCCAGCAGGTTCTCGGGGTCAGCTGAGCAGTTCTTC
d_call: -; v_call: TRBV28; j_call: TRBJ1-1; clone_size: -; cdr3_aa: CASSPRGEGGGTEAFF; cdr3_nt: TGTGCCAGCAGCCCTCGTGGGGAGGGGGGAGGAACTGAAGCTTTCTTT
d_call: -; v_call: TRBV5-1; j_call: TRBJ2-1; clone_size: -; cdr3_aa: CASSLAGGTYNEQFF; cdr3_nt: TGCGCCAGCAGCCTCGCCGGGGGGACATACAATGAGCAGTTCTTC
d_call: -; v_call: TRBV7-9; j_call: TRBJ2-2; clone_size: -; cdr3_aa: CASSLVVGAGELFF; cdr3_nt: TGTGCCAGCAGCTTAGTGGTCGGGGCCGGGGAGCTGTTTTTT
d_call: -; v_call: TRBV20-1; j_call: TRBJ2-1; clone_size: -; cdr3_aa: CSARDLSGEQFF; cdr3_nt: TGCAGTGCTAGAGATCTGAGTGGTGAGCAGTTCTTC
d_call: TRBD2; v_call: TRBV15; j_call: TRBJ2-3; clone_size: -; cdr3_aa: CATSRDAGGRTDTQYF; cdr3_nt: TGTGCCACCAGCAGAGATGCGGGAGGGCGCACAGATACGCAGTATTTT
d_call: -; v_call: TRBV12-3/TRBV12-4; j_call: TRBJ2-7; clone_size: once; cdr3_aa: CASTPTSSYEQYF; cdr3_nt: TGTGCCAGCACTCCGACAAGTTCCTACGAGCAGTACTTC
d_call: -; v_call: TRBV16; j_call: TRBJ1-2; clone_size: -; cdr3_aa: CASSQGNGGMGYTF; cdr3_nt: TGTGCCAGCAGCCAAGGCAACGGGGGTATGGGCTACACCTTC
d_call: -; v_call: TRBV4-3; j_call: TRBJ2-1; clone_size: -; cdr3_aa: CASSPGSLGYEQFF; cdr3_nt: TGCGCCAGCAGCCCTGGCAGCCTGGGCTATGAGCAGTTCTTC
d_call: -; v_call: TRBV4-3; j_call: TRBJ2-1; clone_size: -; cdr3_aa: CASSQDGPVDEQFF; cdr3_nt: TGCGCCAGCAGCCAGGACGGACCGGTCGATGAGCAGTTCTTC
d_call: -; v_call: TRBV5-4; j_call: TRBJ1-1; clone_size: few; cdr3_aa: CASSLNPEGGLMGAFF; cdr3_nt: TGTGCCAGCAGCTTGAACCCAGAAGGGGGACTCATGGGAGCTTTCTTT
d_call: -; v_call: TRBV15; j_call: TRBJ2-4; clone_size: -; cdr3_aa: CATSRVQGGLLMAKNIQYF; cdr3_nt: TGTGCCACCAGCAGAGTTCAAGGGGGTTTATTGATGGCCAAAAACATTCAGTACTTC
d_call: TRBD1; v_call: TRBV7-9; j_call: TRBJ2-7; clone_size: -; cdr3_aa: CASSRRQGVESYEQYF; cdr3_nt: TGTGCCAGCAGCAGAAGACAGGGGGTGGAATCCTACGAGCAGTACTTC
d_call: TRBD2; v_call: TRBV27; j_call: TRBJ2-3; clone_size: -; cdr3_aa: CASSLGTSGRGDTQYF; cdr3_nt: TGTGCCAGCAGTTTGGGGACTAGCGGGAGAGGAGATACGCAGTATTTT
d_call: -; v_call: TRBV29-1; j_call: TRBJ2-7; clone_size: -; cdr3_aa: CSVVGQSSSYEQYF; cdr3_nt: TGCAGCGTTGTTGGACAGTCAAGCTCCTACGAGCAGTACTTC
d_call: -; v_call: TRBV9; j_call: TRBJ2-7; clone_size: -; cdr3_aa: CASSAGLATYEQYF; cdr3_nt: TGTGCCAGCAGCGCGGGACTGGCAACCTACGAGCAGTACTTC
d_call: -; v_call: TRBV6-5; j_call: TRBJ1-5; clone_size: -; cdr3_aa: CASSYTAGPQHF; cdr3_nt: TGTGCCAGCAGTTACACCGCAGGGCCCCAGCATTTT
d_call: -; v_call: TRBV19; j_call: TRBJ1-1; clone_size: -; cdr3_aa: CASSMWGRDTEAFF; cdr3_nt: TGTGCCAGTAGTATGTGGGGCCGTGACACTGAAGCTTTCTTT
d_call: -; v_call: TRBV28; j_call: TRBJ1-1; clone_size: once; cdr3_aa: CASGKDNTEAFF; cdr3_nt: TGTGCCAGCGGTAAAGATAACACTGAAGCTTTCTTT